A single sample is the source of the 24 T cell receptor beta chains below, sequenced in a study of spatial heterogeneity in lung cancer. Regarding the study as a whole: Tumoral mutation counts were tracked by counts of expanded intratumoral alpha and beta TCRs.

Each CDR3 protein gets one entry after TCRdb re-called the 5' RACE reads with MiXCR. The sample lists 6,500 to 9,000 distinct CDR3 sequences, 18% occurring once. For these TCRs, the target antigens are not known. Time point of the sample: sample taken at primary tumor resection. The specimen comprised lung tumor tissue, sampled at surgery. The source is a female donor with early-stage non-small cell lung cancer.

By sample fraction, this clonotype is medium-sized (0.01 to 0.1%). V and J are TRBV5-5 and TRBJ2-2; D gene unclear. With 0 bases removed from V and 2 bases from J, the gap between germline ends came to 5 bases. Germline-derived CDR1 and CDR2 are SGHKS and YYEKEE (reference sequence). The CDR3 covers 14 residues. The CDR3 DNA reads TGTGCCAGCAGCTTGGGGGTAAACACCGGGGAGCTGTTTTTT. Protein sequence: CASSLGVNTGELFF. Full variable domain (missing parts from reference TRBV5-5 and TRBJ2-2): DAGVTQSPTHLIKTRGQQVTLRCSPISGHKSVSWYQQVLGQGPQFIFQYYEKEERGRGNFPDRFSARQFPNYSSELNVNALLLGDSALYLCASSLGVNTGELFFGEGSRLTVL.

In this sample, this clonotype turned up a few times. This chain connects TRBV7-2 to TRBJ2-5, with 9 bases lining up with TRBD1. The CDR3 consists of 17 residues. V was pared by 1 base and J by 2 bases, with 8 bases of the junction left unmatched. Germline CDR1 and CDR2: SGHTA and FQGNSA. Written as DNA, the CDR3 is TGTGCCAGCAGCTTAGGGTGGCCGGGACAGGGACAAGAGACCCAGTACTTC. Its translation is CASSLGWPGQGQETQYF.

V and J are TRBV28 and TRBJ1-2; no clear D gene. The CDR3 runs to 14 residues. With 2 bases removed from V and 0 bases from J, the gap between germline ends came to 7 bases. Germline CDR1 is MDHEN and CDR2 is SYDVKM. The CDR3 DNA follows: TGTGCCAGCAGTTTAAGATGGGCTAACTATGGCTACACCTTC. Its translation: CASSLRWANYGYTF.

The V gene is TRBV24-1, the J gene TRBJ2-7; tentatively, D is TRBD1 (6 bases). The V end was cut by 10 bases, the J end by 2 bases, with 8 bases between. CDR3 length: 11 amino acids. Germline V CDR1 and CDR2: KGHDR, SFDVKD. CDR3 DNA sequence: TGTGCCACAGGACAGACCTACGAGCAGTACTTC. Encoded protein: CATGQTYEQYF.

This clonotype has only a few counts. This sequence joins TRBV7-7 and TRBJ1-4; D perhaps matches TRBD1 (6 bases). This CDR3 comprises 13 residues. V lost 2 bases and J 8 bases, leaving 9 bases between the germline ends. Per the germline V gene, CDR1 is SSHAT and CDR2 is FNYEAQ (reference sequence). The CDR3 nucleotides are TGTGCCAGCAGCTTACGGACAGACGAAAAACTGTTTTTT. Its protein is CASSLRTDEKLFF.

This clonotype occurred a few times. The CDR3 nucleotides are TGTGCCAGCAGTCAAGGGGACAGGGGCTACGAGCAGTACTTC. Translation gives CASSQGDRGYEQYF. The genes are TRBV12-3 or TRBV12-4 and TRBJ2-7; TRBD1 agrees at 10 bases. The CDR3 is 14 residues long. V lost 5 bases, J lost 3 bases, and 4 bases stayed unmatched.

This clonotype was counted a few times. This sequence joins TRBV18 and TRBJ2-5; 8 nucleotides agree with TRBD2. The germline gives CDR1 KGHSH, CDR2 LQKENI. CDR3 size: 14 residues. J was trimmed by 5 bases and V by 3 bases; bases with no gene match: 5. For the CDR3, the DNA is TGTGCCAGCTCACCGCCGGGGGGGCTTGAGACCCAGTACTTC. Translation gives CASSPPGGLETQYF.

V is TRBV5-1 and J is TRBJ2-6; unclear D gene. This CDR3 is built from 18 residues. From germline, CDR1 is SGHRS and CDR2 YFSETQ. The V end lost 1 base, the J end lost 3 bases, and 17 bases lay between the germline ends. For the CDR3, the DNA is TGCGCCAGCAGCTTGTGGTTCGCCAGAATGGGTGGGGCCAACGTCCTGACTTTC. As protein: CASSLWFARMGGANVLTF.

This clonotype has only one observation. CDR3 sequence: CASSPGEKLFF. CDR3 sequence (DNA): TGCGCCAGCAGCCCCGGAGAAAAACTGTTTTTT. The chain recombines TRBV5-1 with TRBJ1-4; D is undetermined. V gave up 4 bases and J gave up 8 bases, with 6 bases separating them. The CDR3 sequence is 11 residues long. Germline V lookup: CDR1 SGHRS, CDR2 YFSETQ.

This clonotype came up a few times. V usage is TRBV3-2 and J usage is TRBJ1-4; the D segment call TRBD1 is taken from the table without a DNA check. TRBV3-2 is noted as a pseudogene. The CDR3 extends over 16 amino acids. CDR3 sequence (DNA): TGTGCCAGCAGCCGAATTAGGCCCCCTAGAAATGAAAAACTGTTTTTT. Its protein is CASSRIRPPRNEKLFF.

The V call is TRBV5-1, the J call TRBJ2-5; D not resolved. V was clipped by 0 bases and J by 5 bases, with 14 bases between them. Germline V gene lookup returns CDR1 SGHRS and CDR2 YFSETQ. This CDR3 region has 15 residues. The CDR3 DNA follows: TGCGCCAGCAGCTTGGTCGTGCCGCTCGTTGAGACCCAGTACTTC. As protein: CASSLVVPLVETQYF.

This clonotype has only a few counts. The CDR3 spells CASSLEGQFTDTQYF. Here the CDR3 DNA reads TGCGCCAGCAGCTTGGAGGGACAGTTCACAGATACGCAGTATTTT. J is TRBJ2-3 and V is TRBV5-1; 7 bases fit TRBD1. V lost 0 bases to trimming and J lost 2 bases; unmatched junction nucleotides: 3. Germline V gene data show CDR1 as SGHRS and CDR2 as YFSETQ. The length of the CDR3 is 15 residues.

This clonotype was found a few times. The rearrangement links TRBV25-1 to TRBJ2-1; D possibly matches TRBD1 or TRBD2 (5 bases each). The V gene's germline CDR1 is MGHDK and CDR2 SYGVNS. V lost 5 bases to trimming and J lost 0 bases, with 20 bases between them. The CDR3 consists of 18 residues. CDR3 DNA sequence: TGTGCCAGCAGTACCTACGGGACGGACCCCAGCTCCTACAATGAGCAGTTCTTC. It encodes CASSTYGTDPSSYNEQFF. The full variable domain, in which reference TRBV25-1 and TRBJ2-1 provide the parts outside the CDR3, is EADIYQTPRYLVIGTGKKITLECSQTMGHDKMYWYQQDPGMELHLIHYSYGVNSTEKGDLSSESTVSRIRTEHFPLTLESARPSHTSQYLCASSTYGTDPSSYNEQFFGPGTRLTVL.

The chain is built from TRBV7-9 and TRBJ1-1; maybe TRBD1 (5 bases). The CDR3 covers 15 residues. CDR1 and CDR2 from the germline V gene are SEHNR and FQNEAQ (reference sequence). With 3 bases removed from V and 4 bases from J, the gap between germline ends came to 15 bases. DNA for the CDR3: TGTGCCAGCAGCTTGGGAGGGAGCGGGGGCACTGAAGCTTTCTTT. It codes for CASSLGGSGGTEAFF.

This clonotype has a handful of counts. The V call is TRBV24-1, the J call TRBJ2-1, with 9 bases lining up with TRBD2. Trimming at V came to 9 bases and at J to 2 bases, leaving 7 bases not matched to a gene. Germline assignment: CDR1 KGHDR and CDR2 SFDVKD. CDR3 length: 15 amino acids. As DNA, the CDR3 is TGTGCCACCGGGGAGACTAGCGGCGCCTACAATGAGCAGTTCTTC. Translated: CATGETSGAYNEQFF.

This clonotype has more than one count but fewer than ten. CDR3 bases: TGCAGTGCCAGGACCATGAGCTCCTACAATGAGCAGTTCTTC. Protein sequence: CSARTMSSYNEQFF. This chain joins TRBV20-1 and TRBJ2-1, with unresolved D. CDR1 and CDR2 (germline): DFQATT, SNEGSKA (reference sequence). There are 14 residues in the CDR3. Trimming pared 6 bases from V and 0 bases from J, leaving 12 bases between.

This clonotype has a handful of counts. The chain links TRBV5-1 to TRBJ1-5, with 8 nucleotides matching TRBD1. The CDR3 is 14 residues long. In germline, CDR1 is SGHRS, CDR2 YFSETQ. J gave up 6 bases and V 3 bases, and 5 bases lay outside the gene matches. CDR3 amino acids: CASSWTGIGQPQHF. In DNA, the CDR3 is TGCGCCAGCAGCTGGACAGGGATCGGTCAGCCCCAGCATTTT.

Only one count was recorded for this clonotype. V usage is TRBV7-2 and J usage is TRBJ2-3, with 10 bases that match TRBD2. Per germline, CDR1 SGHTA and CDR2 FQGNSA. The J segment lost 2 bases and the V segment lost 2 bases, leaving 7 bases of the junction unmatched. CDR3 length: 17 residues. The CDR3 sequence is CASSLSLAGANTDTQYF. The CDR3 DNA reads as TGTGCCAGCAGCTTAAGCCTAGCGGGGGCCAACACAGATACGCAGTATTTT.

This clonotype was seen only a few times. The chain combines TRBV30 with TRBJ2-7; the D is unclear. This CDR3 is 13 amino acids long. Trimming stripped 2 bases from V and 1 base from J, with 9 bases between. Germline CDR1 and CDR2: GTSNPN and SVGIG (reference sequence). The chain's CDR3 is CAWSKEGSYEQYF. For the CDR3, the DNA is TGTGCCTGGAGTAAGGAAGGGTCCTACGAGCAGTACTTC.

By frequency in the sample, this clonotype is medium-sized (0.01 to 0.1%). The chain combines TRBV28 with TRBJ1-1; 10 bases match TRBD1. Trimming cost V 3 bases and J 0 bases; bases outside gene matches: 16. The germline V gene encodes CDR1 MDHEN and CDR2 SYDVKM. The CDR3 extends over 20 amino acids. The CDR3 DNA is TGTGCCAGCAGTTTTTTCCAGACAGGGGGCCTCGTGATGATGAACACTGAAGCTTTCTTT. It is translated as CASSFFQTGGLVMMNTEAFF. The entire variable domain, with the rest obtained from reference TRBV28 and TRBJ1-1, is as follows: DVKVTQSSRYLVKRTGEKVFLECVQDMDHENMFWYRQDPGLGLRLIYFSYDVKMKEKGDIPEGYSVSREKKERFSLILESASTNQTSMYLCASSFFQTGGLVMMNTEAFFGQGTRLTVV.

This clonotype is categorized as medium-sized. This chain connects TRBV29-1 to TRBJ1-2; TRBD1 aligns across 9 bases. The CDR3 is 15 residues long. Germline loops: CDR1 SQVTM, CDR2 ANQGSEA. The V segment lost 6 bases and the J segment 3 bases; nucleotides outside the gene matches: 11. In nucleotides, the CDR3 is TGCAGCGTATACGCGACAGGGGGGATGTACTATGGCTACACCTTC. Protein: CSVYATGGMYYGYTF.

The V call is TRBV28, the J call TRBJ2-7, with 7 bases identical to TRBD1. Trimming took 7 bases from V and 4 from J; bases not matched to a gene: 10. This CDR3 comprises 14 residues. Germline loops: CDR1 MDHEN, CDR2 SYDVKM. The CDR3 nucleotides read TGTGCCAGCACCCTGACAGGGCCCGGGTACGAGCAGTACTTC. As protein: CASTLTGPGYEQYF.

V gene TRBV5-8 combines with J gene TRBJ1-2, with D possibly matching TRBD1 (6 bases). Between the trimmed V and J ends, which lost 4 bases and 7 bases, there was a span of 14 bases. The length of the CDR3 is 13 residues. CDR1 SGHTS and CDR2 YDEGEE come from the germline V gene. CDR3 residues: CASSVAGAAGYTF. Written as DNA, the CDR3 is TGTGCCAGCAGCGTTGCAGGGGCCGCTGGCTACACCTTC.

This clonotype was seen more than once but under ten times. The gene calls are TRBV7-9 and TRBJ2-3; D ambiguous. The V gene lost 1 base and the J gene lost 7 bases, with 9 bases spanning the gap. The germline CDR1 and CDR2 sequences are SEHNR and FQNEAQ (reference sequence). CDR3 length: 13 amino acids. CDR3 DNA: TGTGCCAGCAGCTTAGGATTAGCAAATACGCAGTATTTT. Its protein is CASSLGLANTQYF.